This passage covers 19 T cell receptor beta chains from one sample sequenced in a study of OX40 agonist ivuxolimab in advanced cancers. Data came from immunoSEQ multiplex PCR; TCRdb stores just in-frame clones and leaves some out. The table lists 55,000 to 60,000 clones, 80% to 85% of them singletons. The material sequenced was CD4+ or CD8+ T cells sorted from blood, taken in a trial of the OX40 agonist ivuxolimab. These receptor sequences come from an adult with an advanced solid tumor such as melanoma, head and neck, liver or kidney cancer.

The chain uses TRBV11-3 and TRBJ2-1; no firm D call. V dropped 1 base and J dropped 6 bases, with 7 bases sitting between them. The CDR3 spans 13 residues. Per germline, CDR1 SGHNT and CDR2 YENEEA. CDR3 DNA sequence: TGTGCCAGCAGCTTAGCGTATGGCAATGAGCAGTTCTTC. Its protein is CASSLAYGNEQFF.

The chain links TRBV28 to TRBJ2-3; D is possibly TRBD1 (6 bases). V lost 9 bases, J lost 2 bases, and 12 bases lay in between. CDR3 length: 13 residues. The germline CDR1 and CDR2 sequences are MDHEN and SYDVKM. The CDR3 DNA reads TGTGCCAGTAACAGGGTCCCCACAGATACGCAGTATTTT. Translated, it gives CASNRVPTDTQYF. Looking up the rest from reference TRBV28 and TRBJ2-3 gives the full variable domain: DVKVTQSSRYLVKRTGEKVFLECVQDMDHENMFWYRQDPGLGLRLIYFSYDVKMKEKGDIPEGYSVSREKKERFSLILESASTNQTSMYLCASNRVPTDTQYFGPGTRLTVL.

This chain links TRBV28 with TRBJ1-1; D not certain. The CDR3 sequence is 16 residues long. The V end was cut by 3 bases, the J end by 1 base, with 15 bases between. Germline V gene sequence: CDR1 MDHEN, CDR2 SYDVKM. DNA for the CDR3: TGTGCCAGCAGTTTCCGTTTGACGCGAGGGAACACTGAAGCTTTCTTT. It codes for CASSFRLTRGNTEAFF.

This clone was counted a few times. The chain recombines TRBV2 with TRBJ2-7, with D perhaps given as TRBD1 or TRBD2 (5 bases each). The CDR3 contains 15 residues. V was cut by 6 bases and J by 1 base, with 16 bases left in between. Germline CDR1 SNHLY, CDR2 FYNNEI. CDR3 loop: CASSPSTGLSYEQYF. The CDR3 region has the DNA TGTGCCAGCAGCCCCTCCACAGGACTTTCCTACGAGCAGTACTTC.

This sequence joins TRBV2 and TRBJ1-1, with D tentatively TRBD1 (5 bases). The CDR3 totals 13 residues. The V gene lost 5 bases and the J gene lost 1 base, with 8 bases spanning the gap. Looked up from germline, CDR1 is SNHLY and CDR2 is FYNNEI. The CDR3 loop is CASSNRRNTEAFF. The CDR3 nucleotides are TGTGCCAGCAGTAACAGGAGGAACACTGAAGCTTTCTTT.

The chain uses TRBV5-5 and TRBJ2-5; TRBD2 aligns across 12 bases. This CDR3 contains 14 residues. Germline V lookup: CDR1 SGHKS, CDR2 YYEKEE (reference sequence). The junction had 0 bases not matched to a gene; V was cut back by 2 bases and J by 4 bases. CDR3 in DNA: TGTGCCAGCAGCTTACTAGCGGGGGGAGAGACCCAGTACTTC. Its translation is CASSLLAGGETQYF.

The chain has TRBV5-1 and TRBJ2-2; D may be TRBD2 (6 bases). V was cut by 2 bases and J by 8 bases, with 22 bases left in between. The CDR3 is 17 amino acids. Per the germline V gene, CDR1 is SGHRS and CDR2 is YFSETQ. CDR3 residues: CASSLRLSGLNPGELFF. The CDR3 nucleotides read TGCGCCAGCAGCTTACGCCTTAGCGGACTTAATCCAGGGGAGCTGTTTTTT.

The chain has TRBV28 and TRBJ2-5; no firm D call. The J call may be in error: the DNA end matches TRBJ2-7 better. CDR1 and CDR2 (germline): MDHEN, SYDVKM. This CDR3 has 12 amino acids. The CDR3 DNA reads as TGTGCCAGCAGTCCACCCAGGCACGAGCAGTACTTC. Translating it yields CASSPPRHEQYF.

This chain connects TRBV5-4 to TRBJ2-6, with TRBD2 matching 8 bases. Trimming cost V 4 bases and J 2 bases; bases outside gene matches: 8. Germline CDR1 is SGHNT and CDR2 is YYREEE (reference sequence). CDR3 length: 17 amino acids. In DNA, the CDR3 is TGTGCCAGCAGCCTTACCCGCGGGGGGCCTGGGGCCAACGTCCTGACTTTC. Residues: CASSLTRGGPGANVLTF.

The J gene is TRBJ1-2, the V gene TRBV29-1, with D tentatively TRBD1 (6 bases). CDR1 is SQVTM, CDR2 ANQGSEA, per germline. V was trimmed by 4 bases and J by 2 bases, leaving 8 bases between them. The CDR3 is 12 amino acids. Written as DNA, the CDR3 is TGCAGCGTTGTGAGGGGGAACTATGGCTACACCTTC. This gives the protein CSVVRGNYGYTF.

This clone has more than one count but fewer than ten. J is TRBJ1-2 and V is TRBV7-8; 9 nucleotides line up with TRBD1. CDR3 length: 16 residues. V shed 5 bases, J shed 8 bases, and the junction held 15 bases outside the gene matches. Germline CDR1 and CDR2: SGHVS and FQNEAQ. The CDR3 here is CASSPIGDREIGGYTF. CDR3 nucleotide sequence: TGTGCCAGCAGCCCAATAGGGGACAGGGAGATCGGCGGCTACACCTTC.

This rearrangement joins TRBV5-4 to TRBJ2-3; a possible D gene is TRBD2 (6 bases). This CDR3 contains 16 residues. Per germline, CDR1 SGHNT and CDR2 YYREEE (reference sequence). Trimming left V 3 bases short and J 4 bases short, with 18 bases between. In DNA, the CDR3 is TGTGCCAGCAGCTCAGGGACTCCCGGGGCCGCAGATACGCAGTATTTT. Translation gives CASSSGTPGAADTQYF. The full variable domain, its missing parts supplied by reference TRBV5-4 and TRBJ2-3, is ETGVTQSPTHLIKTRGQQVTLRCSSQSGHNTVSWYQQALGQGPQFIFQYYREEENGRGNFPPRFSGLQFPNYSSELNVNALELDDSALYLCASSSGTPGAADTQYFGPGTRLTVL.

This CDR3 reads CASSYLSRHRGNEQFF. DNA for the CDR3: TGTGCCAGCAGTTACCTTTCCCGCCACAGGGGCAATGAGCAGTTCTTC. This rearrangement joins TRBV6-5 to TRBJ2-1; TRBD1 agrees at 7 bases. CDR1 MNHEY and CDR2 SVGAGI come from the germline V gene. There are 16 residues in the CDR3. The ends lost 2 bases at V and 6 bases at J; junction bases unmatched: 10.

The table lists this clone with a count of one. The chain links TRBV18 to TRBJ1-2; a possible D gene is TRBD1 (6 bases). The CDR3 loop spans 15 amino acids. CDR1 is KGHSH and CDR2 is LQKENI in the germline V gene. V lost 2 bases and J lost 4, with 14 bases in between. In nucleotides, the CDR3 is TGTGCCAGCTCACCAGATAAGGACAGTTCCTATGGCTACACCTTC. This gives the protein CASSPDKDSSYGYTF.

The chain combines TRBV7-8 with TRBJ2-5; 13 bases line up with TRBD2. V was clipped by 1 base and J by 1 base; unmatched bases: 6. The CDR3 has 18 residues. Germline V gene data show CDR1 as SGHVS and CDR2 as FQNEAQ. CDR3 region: CASSLGGTSGAAQETQYF. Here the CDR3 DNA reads TGTGCCAGCAGCTTAGGGGGGACTAGCGGGGCCGCCCAAGAGACCCAGTACTTC.

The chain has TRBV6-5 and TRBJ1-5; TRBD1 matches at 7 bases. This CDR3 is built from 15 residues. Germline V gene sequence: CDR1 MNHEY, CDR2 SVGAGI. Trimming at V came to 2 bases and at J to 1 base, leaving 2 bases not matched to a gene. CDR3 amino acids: CASSYKGASNQPQHF. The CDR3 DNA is TGTGCCAGCAGTTACAAGGGGGCCAGCAATCAGCCCCAGCATTTT.

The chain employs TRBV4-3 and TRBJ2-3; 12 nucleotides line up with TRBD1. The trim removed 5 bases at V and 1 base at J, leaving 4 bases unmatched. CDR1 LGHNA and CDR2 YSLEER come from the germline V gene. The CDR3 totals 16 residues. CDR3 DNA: TGCGCCAGCAGCATGGGACAGGGGGCTGGCACAGATACGCAGTATTTT. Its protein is CASSMGQGAGTDTQYF.

This CDR3 is CASSVNRNTEAFF. CDR3 DNA: TGTGCCAGCAGCGTAAACAGGAACACTGAAGCTTTCTTT. J is TRBJ1-1 and V is TRBV5-5, with D hard to call. The germline V gene has CDR1 SGHKS and CDR2 YYEKEE (reference sequence). Trimming shortened V by 4 bases and J by 1 base, and 8 bases separated the two germline ends. This CDR3 spans 13 amino acids.

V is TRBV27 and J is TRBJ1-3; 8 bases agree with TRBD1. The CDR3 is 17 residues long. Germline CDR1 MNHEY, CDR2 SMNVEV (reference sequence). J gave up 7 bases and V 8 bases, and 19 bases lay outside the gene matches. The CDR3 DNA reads TGTGCCAGCCGGCCGACCTATGGGGGAGGACAGGGCAACACCATATATTTT. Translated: CASRPTYGGGQGNTIYF.